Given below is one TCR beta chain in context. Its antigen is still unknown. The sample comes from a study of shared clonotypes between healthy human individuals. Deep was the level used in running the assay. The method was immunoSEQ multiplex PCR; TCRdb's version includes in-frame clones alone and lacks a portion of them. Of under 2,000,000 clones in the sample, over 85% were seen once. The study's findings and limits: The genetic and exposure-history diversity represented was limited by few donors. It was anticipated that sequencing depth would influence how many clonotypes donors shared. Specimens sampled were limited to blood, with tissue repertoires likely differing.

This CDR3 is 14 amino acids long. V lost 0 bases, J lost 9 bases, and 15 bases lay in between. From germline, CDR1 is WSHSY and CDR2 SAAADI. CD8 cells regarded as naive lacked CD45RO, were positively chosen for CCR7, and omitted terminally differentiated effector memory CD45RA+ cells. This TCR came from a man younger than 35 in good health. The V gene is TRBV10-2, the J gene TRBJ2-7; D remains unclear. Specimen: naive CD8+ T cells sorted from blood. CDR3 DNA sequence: TGCGCCAGCAGTGAGTCAGGGCCCGGTGGATGGCAGTACTTC. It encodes CASSESGPGGWQYF.